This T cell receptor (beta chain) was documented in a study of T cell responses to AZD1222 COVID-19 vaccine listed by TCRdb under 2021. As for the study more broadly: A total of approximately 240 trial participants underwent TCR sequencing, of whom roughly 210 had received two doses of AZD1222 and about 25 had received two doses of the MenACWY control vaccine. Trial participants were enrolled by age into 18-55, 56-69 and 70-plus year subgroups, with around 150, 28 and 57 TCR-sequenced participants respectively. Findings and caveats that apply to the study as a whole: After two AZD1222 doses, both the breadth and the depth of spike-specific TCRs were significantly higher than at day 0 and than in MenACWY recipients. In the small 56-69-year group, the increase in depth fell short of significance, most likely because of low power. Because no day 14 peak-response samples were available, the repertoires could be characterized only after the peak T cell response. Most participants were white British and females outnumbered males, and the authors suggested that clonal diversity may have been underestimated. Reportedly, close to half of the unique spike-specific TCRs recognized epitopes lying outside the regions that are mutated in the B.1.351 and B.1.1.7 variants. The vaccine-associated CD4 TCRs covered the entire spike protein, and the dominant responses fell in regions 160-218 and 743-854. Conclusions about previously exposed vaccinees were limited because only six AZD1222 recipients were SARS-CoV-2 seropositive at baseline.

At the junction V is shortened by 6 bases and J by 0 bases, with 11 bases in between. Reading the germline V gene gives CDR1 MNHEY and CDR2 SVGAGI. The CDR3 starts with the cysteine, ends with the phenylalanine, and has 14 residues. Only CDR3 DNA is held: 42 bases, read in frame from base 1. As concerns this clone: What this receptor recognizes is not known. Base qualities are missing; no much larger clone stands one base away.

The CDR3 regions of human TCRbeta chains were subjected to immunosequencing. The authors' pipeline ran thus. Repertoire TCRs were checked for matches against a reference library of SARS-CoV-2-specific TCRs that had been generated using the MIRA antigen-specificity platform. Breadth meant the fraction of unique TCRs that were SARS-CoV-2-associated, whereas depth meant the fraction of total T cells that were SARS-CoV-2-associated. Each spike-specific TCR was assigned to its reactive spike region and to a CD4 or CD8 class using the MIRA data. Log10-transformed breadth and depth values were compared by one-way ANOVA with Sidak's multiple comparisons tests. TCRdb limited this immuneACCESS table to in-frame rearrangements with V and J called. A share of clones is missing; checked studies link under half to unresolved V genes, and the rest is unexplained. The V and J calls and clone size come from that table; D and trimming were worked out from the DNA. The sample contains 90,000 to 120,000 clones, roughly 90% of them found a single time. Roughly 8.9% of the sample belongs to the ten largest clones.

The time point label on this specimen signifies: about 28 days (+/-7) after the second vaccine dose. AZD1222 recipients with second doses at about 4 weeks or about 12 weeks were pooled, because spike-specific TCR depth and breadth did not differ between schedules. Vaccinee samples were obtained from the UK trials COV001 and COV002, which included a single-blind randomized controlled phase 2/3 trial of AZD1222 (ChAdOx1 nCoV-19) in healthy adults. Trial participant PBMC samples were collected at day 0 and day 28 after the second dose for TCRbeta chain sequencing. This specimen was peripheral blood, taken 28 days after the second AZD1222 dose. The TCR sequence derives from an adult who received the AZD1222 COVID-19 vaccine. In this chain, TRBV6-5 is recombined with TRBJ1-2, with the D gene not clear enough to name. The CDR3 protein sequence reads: CASRAPPPNYGYTF. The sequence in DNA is TGTGCCAGCAGAGCCCCGCCACCTAACTATGGCTACACCTTC.